The T cell receptor beta chain described here comes from a study of blood T cells in healthy people across ages. Whole-study findings and limits: Estimates drawn from one million T cells were deemed to understate diversity.

Points on this clonotype: The antigen remains unidentified.

Together with a sample-barcoded 5' primer, a J-beta primer mix was included in a second PCR lasting about 7 to 12 cycles. Each single sample gave us at least 2.5 million CDR3-containing paired-end reads. TCRdb redid the calling of the 5' RACE reads with MiXCR, one entry per CDR3 protein. The sample consists of 650,000 to 950,000 distinct CDR3 sequences, roughly 44% of them appearing once. The CDR3 loop spans 14 amino acids. In germline, CDR1 is LGHNA, CDR2 YSLEER. V shed 3 bases and J shed 3 bases, with 8 bases lying between them. The sequenced material came from blood. The receptor's source is a man aged 55-75 years in good health. The V gene is TRBV4-3, the J gene TRBJ1-4, with D uncertain. CDR3 sequence: CASSQEGPNEKLFF. For the CDR3, the DNA is TGCGCCAGCAGCCAGGAGGGTCCTAATGAAAAACTGTTTTTT.